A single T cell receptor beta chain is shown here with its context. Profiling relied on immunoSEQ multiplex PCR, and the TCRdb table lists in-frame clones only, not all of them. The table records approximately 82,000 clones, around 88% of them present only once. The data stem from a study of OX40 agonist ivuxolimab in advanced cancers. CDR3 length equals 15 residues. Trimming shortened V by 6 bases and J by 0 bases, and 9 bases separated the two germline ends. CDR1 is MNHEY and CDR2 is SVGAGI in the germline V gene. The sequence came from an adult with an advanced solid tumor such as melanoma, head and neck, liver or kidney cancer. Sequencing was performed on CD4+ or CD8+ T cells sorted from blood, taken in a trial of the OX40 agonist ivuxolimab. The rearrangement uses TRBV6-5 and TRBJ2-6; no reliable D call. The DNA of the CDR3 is TGTGCCAGCAGACTGGGTATCTCTGGGGCCAACGTCCTGACTTTC. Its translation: CASRLGISGANVLTF.